The 32 T cell receptor beta chains below come from one sample, sequenced in a study of blood T cell repertoires in COVID-19. The table came from immunoSEQ multiplex PCR; TCRdb's copy has only in-frame clones and leaves some out. The sample carries about 80,000 clones, about 80% recorded once. The sample taken for sequencing was peripheral blood. Source of these receptors: a human donor in a cohort sampled during active COVID-19.

V and J are TRBV20-1 and TRBJ2-3, with 11 bases identical to TRBD2. CDR1 and CDR2 (germline): DFQATT, SNEGSKA (reference sequence). CDR3 size: 17 residues. With V trimmed by 3 bases and J by 1 base, 9 bases remained unmatched. The CDR3 nucleotides read TGCAGTGCTAGTATTTCTAGCGGGGGGCCCCGCACAGATACGCAGTATTTT. Its translation: CSASISSGGPRTDTQYF.

The V and J genes are TRBV30 and TRBJ2-5; perhaps TRBD2 as D (7 bases). This CDR3 is 13 amino acids long. Germline V CDR1 and CDR2: GTSNPN, SVGIG (reference sequence). The ends were cut back, 3 bases at V and 4 bases at J, with 12 bases in the middle. Here the CDR3 reads CAWRYGGRETQYF. The CDR3 nucleotides read TGTGCCTGGAGGTACGGGGGGCGAGAGACCCAGTACTTC.

There are a few counts of this clone. J is TRBJ1-6 and V is TRBV24-1; D gene ambiguous. V dropped 9 bases and J dropped 7 bases, with 15 bases sitting between them. CDR1 KGHDR and CDR2 SFDVKD come from the germline V gene. CDR3 length: 14 residues. The CDR3 here is CATPGGSGNSPLHF. The CDR3 DNA sequence: TGTGCCACCCCTGGCGGCAGTGGGAATTCACCCCTCCACTTT.

The chain employs TRBV19 and TRBJ2-5; 7 nucleotides match TRBD1. Germline CDR1 LNHDA, CDR2 SQIVND (reference sequence). This CDR3 comprises 14 residues. V lost 4 bases and J lost 3; bases outside the gene matches: 5. CDR3 sequence reads: CASSRSGGKETQYF. In DNA form, the CDR3 reads TGTGCCAGTAGTAGATCAGGGGGTAAAGAGACCCAGTACTTC.

The chain is built from TRBV19 and TRBJ2-5; 10 nucleotides line up with TRBD1. CDR1 and CDR2 (germline): LNHDA, SQIVND (reference sequence). The CDR3 spans 16 residues. Losses at the gene ends were 3 bases for V and 5 bases for J; bases not matched to a gene: 9. The CDR3 loop is CASSMKLTGGRETQYF. CDR3 coding DNA: TGTGCCAGTAGTATGAAGCTGACAGGGGGCCGGGAGACCCAGTACTTC.

The CDR3 spells CASSAQGSYEQYF. DNA for the CDR3: TGTGCCAGCAGCGCACAGGGGTCCTACGAGCAGTACTTC. V usage is TRBV7-3 and J usage is TRBJ2-7; 7 nucleotides line up with TRBD1. This CDR3 region has 13 residues. The J segment lost 1 base and the V segment lost 5 bases, leaving 2 bases of the junction unmatched. The germline V gene encodes CDR1 SGHTA and CDR2 FQGTGA.

This clone occurred once. This chain joins TRBV6-2 or TRBV6-3 and TRBJ2-7; 10 bases map to TRBD2. CDR1 is MNHEY, CDR2 SVGEGT, per germline. Trimming removed 6 bases from V and 0 bases from J; junction bases left unmatched: 5. CDR3 length: 15 residues. The CDR3 DNA reads TGTGCCAGCAGCCCTAGCGGGGGAACCTCCTACGAGCAGTACTTC. Amino acid sequence: CASSPSGGTSYEQYF.

This clone was seen once. J is TRBJ2-3 and V is TRBV28, with TRBD2 matching 9 bases. Trimming at V came to 6 bases and at J to 1 base, leaving 2 bases not matched to a gene. CDR3 size: 14 residues. Looked up from germline, CDR1 is MDHEN and CDR2 is SYDVKM. In nucleotides, the CDR3 is TGTGCCAGCAGGGCTAGCGGGGGCACAGATACGCAGTATTTT. It yields the protein CASRASGGTDTQYF. Looking up the rest from reference TRBV28 and TRBJ2-3 gives the full variable domain: DVKVTQSSRYLVKRTGEKVFLECVQDMDHENMFWYRQDPGLGLRLIYFSYDVKMKEKGDIPEGYSVSREKKERFSLILESASTNQTSMYLCASRASGGTDTQYFGPGTRLTVL.

The chain joins TRBV10-3 to TRBJ2-7; 8 nucleotides agree with TRBD2. Looked up from germline, CDR1 is ENHRY and CDR2 is SYGVKD. This CDR3 comprises 15 residues. V shed 1 base and J 6 bases; nucleotides not matched to a gene: 8. Here the CDR3 reads CAISEFSGGLSEQYF. CDR3 nucleotides: TGTGCCATCAGTGAGTTTTCGGGGGGGCTTTCCGAGCAGTACTTC.

The J gene is TRBJ2-4, the V gene TRBV15, with 7 bases identical to TRBD1. Germline V gene lookup returns CDR1 LNHNV and CDR2 YYDKDF (reference sequence). CDR3 length equals 16 residues. With V trimmed by 5 bases and J by 7 bases, 14 bases remained unmatched. The CDR3 region has the DNA TGTGCCACCAGCCCGCGACAGGGTAGGAGACTGAACATTCAGTACTTC. It is translated as CATSPRQGRRLNIQYF.

This rearrangement joins TRBV10-2 to TRBJ1-6; possibly TRBD1 for D (6 bases). The germline gives CDR1 WSHSY, CDR2 SAAADI. This CDR3 is 16 amino acids long. V dropped 7 bases and J dropped 10 bases, with 23 bases sitting between them. CDR3 sequence: CASNKGPYRVESPLHF. CDR3 sequence (DNA): TGCGCCAGCAACAAAGGGCCTTACAGGGTTGAGTCACCCCTCCACTTT.

The chain employs TRBV19 and TRBJ2-1; 8 bases line up with TRBD1. CDR3 length: 11 amino acids. V lost 11 bases and J lost 16; bases outside the gene matches: 13. Per the germline V gene, CDR1 is LNHDA and CDR2 is SQIVND (reference sequence). The CDR3 sequence: CAGDGGQGCFF. In nucleotides, the CDR3 is TGTGCCGGTGACGGCGGACAGGGATGTTTCTTC.

This chain links TRBV11-3 with TRBJ2-1, with a tentative D call TRBD1 (6 bases). The CDR3 sequence is 15 residues long. V lost 5 bases and J lost 2, with 13 bases in between. CDR1 is SGHNT, CDR2 YENEEA, per germline. This chain's CDR3 is CASSQQGSAYNEQFF. As DNA, the CDR3 is TGTGCCAGCAGCCAACAGGGTTCTGCCTACAATGAGCAGTTCTTC.

This chain joins TRBV6-5 and TRBJ2-3; 8 bases agree with TRBD1. CDR3 length: 14 amino acids. Germline V gene data show CDR1 as MNHEY and CDR2 as SVGAGI. J was trimmed by 5 bases and V by 6 bases; bases with no gene match: 7. CDR3 amino acids: CASSTGTGRDTQYF. The CDR3 coding sequence is TGTGCCAGCAGCACCGGGACAGGCAGAGATACGCAGTATTTT.

The chain recombines TRBV7-3 with TRBJ2-3, with a possible D match to TRBD1 (6 bases). Germline lookup yields CDR1 SGHTA and CDR2 FQGTGA. Trimming took off 5 bases at V and 4 bases at J, with 19 bases between the two ends. The CDR3 contains 16 residues. CDR3 in amino acids: CASSPLERGFADTQYF. In DNA, the CDR3 is TGTGCCAGCAGCCCCCTTGAGAGGGGGTTCGCAGATACGCAGTATTTT.

This clone was counted only a few times. The chain combines TRBV5-1 with TRBJ1-1; a possible D gene is TRBD1 (5 bases). This CDR3 has 13 residues. V was trimmed by 5 bases and J by 1 base, leaving 9 bases between them. CDR1 SGHRS and CDR2 YFSETQ come from the germline V gene. The DNA for the CDR3 is TGCGCCAGCAGGACCACAGGGAACACTGAAGCTTTCTTT. Translation gives CASRTTGNTEAFF.

The chain joins TRBV5-1 to TRBJ1-5; D possibly corresponds to TRBD1 (5 bases). Germline assignment: CDR1 SGHRS and CDR2 YFSETQ. Trimming pared 4 bases from V and 1 base from J, leaving 12 bases between. This CDR3 has 15 amino acids. The CDR3 bases are TGCGCCAGCAGCCCTGGCGGGGGGAGCAATCAGCCCCAGCATTTT. Translating gives CASSPGGGSNQPQHF.

This clone has a handful of counts. Other DNA sequences within the sample encode an identical CDR3. The rearrangement joins TRBV20-1 to TRBJ1-5; D remains ambiguous. V lost 3 bases, J lost 4 bases, and 10 bases lay in between. The CDR3 totals 13 residues. The germline V gene encodes CDR1 DFQATT and CDR2 SNEGSKA (reference sequence). CDR3 protein: CSASSGVNQPQHF. The CDR3 bases are TGCAGTGCTAGTTCCGGGGTGAATCAGCCCCAGCATTTT.

The chain combines TRBV3-1 (or the pseudogene TRBV3-2) with TRBJ2-3, with TRBD2 identical over 7 bases. Germline V gene lookup returns CDR1 LGHDT and CDR2 YNNKEL (reference sequence). The CDR3 is 15 amino acids. With V trimmed by 3 bases and J by 1 base, 4 bases remained unmatched. The CDR3 region has the DNA TGTGCCAGCAGCCAGAGGGGACTACGCACAGATACGCAGTATTTT. Translated, it gives CASSQRGLRTDTQYF.

The chain links TRBV2 to TRBJ1-1; maybe TRBD1 (5 bases). Deletions cut 7 bases from V and 0 bases from J, with 12 bases between. The germline CDR1 and CDR2 sequences are SNHLY and FYNNEI. This CDR3 comprises 14 residues. CDR3 protein: CASNQGPMNTEAFF. In DNA, the CDR3 is TGTGCCAGCAATCAGGGCCCGATGAACACTGAAGCTTTCTTT.

The J gene is TRBJ2-1, the V gene TRBV19; TRBD1 agrees at 10 bases. From germline, CDR1 is LNHDA and CDR2 SQIVND (reference sequence). The CDR3 is 17 amino acids. The V segment lost 5 bases and the J segment 6 bases; nucleotides outside the gene matches: 13. CDR3 amino acids: CASSRRKGQGQGNEQFF. DNA for the CDR3: TGTGCCAGTAGTCGTCGAAAGGGACAGGGGCAAGGCAATGAGCAGTTCTTC.

V gene TRBV6-5 combines with J gene TRBJ2-3, with 10 positions matching TRBD2. From germline, CDR1 is MNHEY and CDR2 SVGAGI. This CDR3 has 15 amino acids. The J segment lost 5 bases and the V segment lost 6 bases, leaving 8 bases of the junction unmatched. CDR3 residues: CASSQRGGWGDTQYF. The DNA for the CDR3 is TGTGCCAGCAGCCAGCGGGGGGGATGGGGAGATACGCAGTATTTT.

This clone was seen only once. V is TRBV7-9 and J is TRBJ2-3, with a tentative D call TRBD2 (6 bases). The CDR3 loop spans 13 amino acids. CDR1 and CDR2 from the germline V gene are SEHNR and FQNEAQ (reference sequence). V lost 10 bases, J lost 2 bases, and 13 bases lay in between. CDR3: CANSRDSTDTQYF. DNA for the CDR3: TGTGCCAACTCCCGGGACTCCACAGATACGCAGTATTTT.

The chain carries TRBV19 and TRBJ1-4, with 8 bases identical to TRBD1. This CDR3 is built from 14 residues. In germline, CDR1 is LNHDA, CDR2 SQIVND (reference sequence). The V gene end was trimmed by 4 bases and the J gene end by 6 bases; junction bases not matched to a gene: 4. DNA of the CDR3: TGTGCCAGTAGTAGGACAGGGCGCGATGAAAAACTGTTTTTT. It yields the protein CASSRTGRDEKLFF.

This clone was seen only once. The rearrangement joins TRBV12-3 or TRBV12-4 to TRBJ2-7; the D gene is possibly TRBD1 (6 bases). V was pared by 5 bases and J by 6 bases, with 8 bases between. This CDR3 is 11 amino acids long. The CDR3 DNA reads TGTGCCAGCAGTCACAGGGCCGAGCAGTACTTC. It is translated as CASSHRAEQYF.

This chain joins TRBV11-3 and TRBJ2-2; 11 bases align to TRBD2. The CDR3 is 17 residues long. The germline gives CDR1 SGHNT, CDR2 YENEEA. After removal of 5 bases from V and 6 bases from J, the junction contained 11 bases not matched to a gene. The CDR3 DNA reads TGTGCCAGCAGCCACGTGACGGGACTAGCGGCCCCCGGGGAGCTGTTTTTT. This codes for CASSHVTGLAAPGELFF.

The V gene is TRBV30, the J gene TRBJ1-5; D gene ambiguous. This CDR3 contains 13 residues. CDR1 is GTSNPN and CDR2 is SVGIG in the germline V gene (reference sequence). V was shortened by 0 bases and J by 2 bases, with 5 bases between the two germline ends. The CDR3: CAWSVLGNQPQHF. CDR3 DNA sequence: TGTGCCTGGAGTGTACTGGGCAATCAGCCCCAGCATTTT.

The gene calls are TRBV5-4 and TRBJ2-7; 8 nucleotides line up with TRBD1. Germline CDR1 reads SGHNT; CDR2 reads YYREEE (reference sequence). With 0 bases clipped from V and 1 base from J, the junction kept 3 bases outside the gene matches. The CDR3 runs 15 residues. CDR3 residues: CASSLGRTGSYEQYF. For the CDR3, the DNA is TGTGCCAGCAGCTTGGGCCGGACAGGGTCCTACGAGCAGTACTTC.

The rearrangement uses TRBV19 and TRBJ2-7; 8 nucleotides line up with TRBD1. With V trimmed by 5 bases and J by 0 bases, 6 bases remained unmatched. In germline, CDR1 is LNHDA, CDR2 SQIVND (reference sequence). This CDR3 is 15 amino acids long. This CDR3 reads CASSSRQGNSYEQYF. In nucleotides, the CDR3 is TGTGCCAGTAGTTCGCGACAGGGGAACTCCTACGAGCAGTACTTC.

The sample holds one count of this clone. This chain joins TRBV5-1 and TRBJ2-5, with D perhaps matching TRBD1 (7 bases). The CDR3 sequence is 17 residues long. The germline V and J ends were trimmed by 2 bases and 5 bases, with 22 bases remaining between them. Per germline, CDR1 SGHRS and CDR2 YFSETQ. In DNA, the CDR3 is TGCGCCAGCAGCTTTCTCGGCTTAGGGGGCGCGGGGGAGACCCAGTACTTC. Amino acids: CASSFLGLGGAGETQYF.

The genes are TRBV12-5 and TRBJ2-7, with D perhaps TRBD2 (6 bases). The V gene lost 2 bases and the J gene lost 7 bases, with 12 bases spanning the gap. The CDR3 runs 13 residues. Germline lookup yields CDR1 LGHNT and CDR2 FRNRAP. The CDR3 nucleotides are TGTGCTAGTGGTTTGTCCGGCGGGGAGGAGCAGTACTTC. Translating it yields CASGLSGGEEQYF.

The chain has TRBV7-8 and TRBJ2-3; TRBD2 matches 9 bases. This CDR3 is 17 amino acids long. V trimming: 5 bases; J trimming: 1 base; junction bases outside the gene matches: 10. Germline CDR1 SGHVS, CDR2 FQNEAQ. The CDR3 DNA is TGTGCCAGCAGCCCAAGGATAGCGGGGGAACGCACAGATACGCAGTATTTT. This codes for CASSPRIAGERTDTQYF.